The sample holds one count of the clone carrying this TCR beta chain. The study used a library that attached unique molecular identifiers to individual cDNA molecules. Each CDR3 protein is one row after TCRdb ran MiXCR on the reads. Altogether roughly 3,700 distinct CDR3 sequences are present, around 49% being singletons, with the ten largest covering 2.5% to 3.5%. The entry originates in a study of human T cells and chemical hapten exposure. CDR3 size: 11 residues. Treatment indicated: therapeutic diphenylcyclopropenone sensitization with weekly scalp DPC. The receptor's source is an adult with alopecia areata. Some clones in this sample may be carry-over from other donors' samples. This table probably holds off-target reads from a library built for another chain. Sample: whole blood, taken before DPC sensitization or 2, 6, or about 24 weeks after (not recorded which). This chain uses TRBV21-1 with TRBJ2-5. TRBV21-1 is a pseudogene segment. CDR3 in DNA: TGTGCCAGCAGCAAAAGAGAGACCCAGTACTTC. It encodes CASSKRETQYF.